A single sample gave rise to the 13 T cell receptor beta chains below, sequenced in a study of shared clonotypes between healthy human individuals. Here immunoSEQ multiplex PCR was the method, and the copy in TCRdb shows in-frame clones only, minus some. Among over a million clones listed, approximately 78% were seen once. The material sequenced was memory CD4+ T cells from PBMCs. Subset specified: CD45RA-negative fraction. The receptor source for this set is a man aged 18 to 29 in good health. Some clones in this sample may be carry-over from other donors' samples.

This CDR3 reads CASSLGPGLAGGSQETQYF. CDR3 bases: TGCGCCAGCAGCCTAGGCCCGGGACTAGCGGGAGGATCCCAAGAGACCCAGTACTTC. The rearrangement links TRBV4-1 to TRBJ2-5, with 15 positions matching TRBD2. This CDR3 spans 19 amino acids. Germline loops: CDR1 MGHRA, CDR2 YSYEKL. V shed 4 bases, J shed 1 base, and the junction held 10 bases outside the gene matches.

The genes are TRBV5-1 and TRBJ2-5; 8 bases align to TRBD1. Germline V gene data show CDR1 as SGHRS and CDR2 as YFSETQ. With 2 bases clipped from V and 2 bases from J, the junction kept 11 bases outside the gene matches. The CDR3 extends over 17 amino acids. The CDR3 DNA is TGCGCCAGCAGCTTCAGGGGGCTGGTAGGAGGGCAAGAGACCCAGTACTTC. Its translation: CASSFRGLVGGQETQYF. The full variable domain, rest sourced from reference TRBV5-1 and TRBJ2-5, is KAGVTQTPRYLIKTRGQQVTLSCSPISGHRSVSWYQQTPGQGLQFLFEYFSETQRNKGNFPGRFSGRQFSNSRSEMNVSTLELGDSALYLCASSFRGLVGGQETQYFGPGTRLLVL.

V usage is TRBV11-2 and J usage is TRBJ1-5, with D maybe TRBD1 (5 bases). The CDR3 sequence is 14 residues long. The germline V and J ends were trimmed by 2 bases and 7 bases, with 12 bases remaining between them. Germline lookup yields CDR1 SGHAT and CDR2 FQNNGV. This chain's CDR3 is CASSLLGGTQPQHF. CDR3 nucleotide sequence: TGTGCCAGCAGCTTATTGGGGGGTACACAGCCCCAGCATTTT.

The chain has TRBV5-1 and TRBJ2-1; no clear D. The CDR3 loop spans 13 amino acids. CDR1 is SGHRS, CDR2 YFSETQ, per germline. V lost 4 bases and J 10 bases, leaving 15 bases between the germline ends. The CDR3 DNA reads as TGCGCCAGCAGCCCGACGGAGCACCCAGAGCAGTTCTTC. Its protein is CASSPTEHPEQFF.

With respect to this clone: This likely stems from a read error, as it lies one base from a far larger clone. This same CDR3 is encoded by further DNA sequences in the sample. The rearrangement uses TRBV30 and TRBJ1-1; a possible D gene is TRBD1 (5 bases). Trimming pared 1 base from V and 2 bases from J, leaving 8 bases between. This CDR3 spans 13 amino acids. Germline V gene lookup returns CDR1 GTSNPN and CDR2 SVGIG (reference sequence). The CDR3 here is CAWSGQGNTEAFF. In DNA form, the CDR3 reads TGTGCCTGGAGTGGTCAGGGAAACACTGAAGCTTTCTTT.

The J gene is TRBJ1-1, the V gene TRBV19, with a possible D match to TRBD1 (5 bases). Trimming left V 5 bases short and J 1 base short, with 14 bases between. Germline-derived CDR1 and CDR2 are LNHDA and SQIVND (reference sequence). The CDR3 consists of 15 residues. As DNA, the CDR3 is TGTGCCAGTAGTTTGGTCGACAGTCGGAACACTGAAGCTTTCTTT. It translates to CASSLVDSRNTEAFF.

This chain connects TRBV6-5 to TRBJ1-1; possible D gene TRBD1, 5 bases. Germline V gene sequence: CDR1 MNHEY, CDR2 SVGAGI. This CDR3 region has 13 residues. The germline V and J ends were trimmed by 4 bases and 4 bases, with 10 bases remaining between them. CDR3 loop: CASSWRGVTEAFF. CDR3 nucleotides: TGTGCCAGCAGTTGGAGGGGAGTCACTGAAGCTTTCTTT.

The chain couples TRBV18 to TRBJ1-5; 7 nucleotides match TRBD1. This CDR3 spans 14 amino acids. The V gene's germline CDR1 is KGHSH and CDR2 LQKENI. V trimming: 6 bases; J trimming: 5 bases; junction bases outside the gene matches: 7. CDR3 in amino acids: CASSLTGNYQPQHF. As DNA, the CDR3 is TGTGCCAGCTCCCTGACAGGGAACTATCAGCCCCAGCATTTT.

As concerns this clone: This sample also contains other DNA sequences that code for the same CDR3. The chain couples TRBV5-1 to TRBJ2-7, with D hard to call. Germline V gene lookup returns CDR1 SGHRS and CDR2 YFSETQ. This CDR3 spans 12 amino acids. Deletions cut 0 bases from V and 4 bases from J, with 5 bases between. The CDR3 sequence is CASSLGAYEQYF. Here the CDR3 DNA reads TGCGCCAGCAGCTTGGGGGCTTACGAGCAGTACTTC.

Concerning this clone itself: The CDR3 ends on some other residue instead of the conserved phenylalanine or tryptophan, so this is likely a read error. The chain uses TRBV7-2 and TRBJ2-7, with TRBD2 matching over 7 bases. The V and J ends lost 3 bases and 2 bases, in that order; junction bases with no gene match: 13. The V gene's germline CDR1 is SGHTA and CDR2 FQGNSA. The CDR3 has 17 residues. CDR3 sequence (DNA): TGTGCCAGCAGCTTCCTGACTAGCTCCACACCTGCCTACGAGCAGTACCTC. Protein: CASSFLTSSTPAYEQYL.

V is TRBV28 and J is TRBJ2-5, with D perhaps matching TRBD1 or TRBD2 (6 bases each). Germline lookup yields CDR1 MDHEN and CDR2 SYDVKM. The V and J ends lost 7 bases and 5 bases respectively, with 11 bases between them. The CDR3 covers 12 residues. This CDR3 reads CASTGEAETQYF. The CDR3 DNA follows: TGTGCCAGCACAGGGGAGGCGGAGACCCAGTACTTC.

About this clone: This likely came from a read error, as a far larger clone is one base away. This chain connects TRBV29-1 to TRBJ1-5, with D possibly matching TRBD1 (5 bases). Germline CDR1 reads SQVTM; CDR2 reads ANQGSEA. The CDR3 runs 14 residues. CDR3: CSVYLDTNNQPRHF. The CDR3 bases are TGCAGCGTTTATCTGGACACCAATAATCAGCCCCGGCATTTT.

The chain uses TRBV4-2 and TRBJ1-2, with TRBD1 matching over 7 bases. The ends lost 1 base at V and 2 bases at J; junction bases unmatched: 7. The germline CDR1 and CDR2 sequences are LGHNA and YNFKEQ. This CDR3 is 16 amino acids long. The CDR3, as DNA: TGTGCCAGCAGCCAAGTAACTACAGGGGTAAACTATGGCTACACCTTC. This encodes CASSQVTTGVNYGYTF.